Following are 19 T cell receptor beta chains from one sample sequenced in a study of cytomegalovirus exposure and HLA in healthy donors (dated by TCRdb to about 2017). Receptor amplification or capture employed the immunoSEQ multiplex PCR assay. TCRdb holds this immuneACCESS table with in-frame rearrangements only. Some clones are missing; in checked studies, unresolved V genes explain under half, and the rest has no known cause. The sample has 200,000 to 300,000 clones on record, about 90% of them singletons. The top ten clones comprise about 1.2% of the sample. Material for sequencing was PBMCs. The receptors stem from a woman in her twenties or thirties in good health and CMV-seropositive.

The rearrangement links TRBV6-1 to TRBJ1-5, with a possible D match to TRBD1 (5 bases). The V gene's germline CDR1 is MNHNS and CDR2 SASEGT. Trimming took 3 bases from V and 0 from J, leaving 12 bases between them. The CDR3 is 16 residues long. CDR3 in DNA: TGTGCCAGCAGTGAGGAGGGGCTTCGTAGCAATCAGCCCCAGCATTTT. This codes for CASSEEGLRSNQPQHF.

This chain uses TRBV7-3 with TRBJ2-1; 12 nucleotides line up with TRBD2. The V and J ends lost 0 bases and 7 bases, in that order; junction bases with no gene match: 4. The CDR3 extends over 16 amino acids. CDR1 and CDR2 from the germline V gene are SGHTA and FQGTGA. CDR3 in amino acids: CASSLTASGRGNEQFF. The CDR3 DNA is TGTGCCAGCAGCTTAACTGCTAGCGGGAGGGGGAATGAGCAGTTCTTC.

The V call is TRBV27, the J call TRBJ2-4; TRBD1 is a possible D gene (6 bases). V was pared by 4 bases and J by 5 bases, with 9 bases between. This CDR3 is 13 amino acids long. Germline assignment: CDR1 MNHEY and CDR2 SMNVEV (reference sequence). The CDR3 coding sequence is TGTGCCAGCAGTTCAGGGGTGGAAAACATTCAGTACTTC. Translated: CASSSGVENIQYF.

The genes are TRBV29-1 and TRBJ1-2; D is possibly TRBD1 (6 bases). Germline assignment: CDR1 SQVTM and CDR2 ANQGSEA. V was cut by 2 bases and J by 7 bases, with 20 bases left in between. This CDR3 comprises 15 residues. CDR3 sequence (DNA): TGCAGCGTTGAAAGATCGATCCAGGGGTTGGTTGGCTACACCTTC. Its protein is CSVERSIQGLVGYTF.

This sequence joins TRBV2 and TRBJ2-2; D is unclear. CDR3 length equals 13 residues. Germline V lookup: CDR1 SNHLY, CDR2 FYNNEI. V lost 5 bases and J lost 5, with 9 bases in between. CDR3 amino acids: CASSSTYTGELFF. The CDR3 nucleotides are TGTGCCAGCAGTTCGACATATACCGGGGAGCTGTTTTTT.

The CDR3, as DNA: TGTGCCAGCAGCCCATACACCGGGACTAGCGGTACCAGCACAGATACGCAGTATTTT. Its protein product is CASSPYTGTSGTSTDTQYF. This sequence joins TRBV11-3 and TRBJ2-3; TRBD2 agrees at 11 bases. The V and J ends lost 5 bases and 0 bases, in that order; junction bases with no gene match: 13. This CDR3 is built from 19 residues. Germline V gene data show CDR1 as SGHNT and CDR2 as YENEEA.

The chain uses TRBV4-1 and TRBJ2-7, with D hard to call. The CDR3 has 13 amino acids. Germline assignment: CDR1 MGHRA and CDR2 YSYEKL. V dropped 1 base and J dropped 6 bases, with 10 bases sitting between them. CDR3 loop: CASSQVGSSEQYF. The CDR3 DNA sequence: TGCGCCAGCAGCCAAGTCGGGTCGTCCGAGCAGTACTTC.

V gene TRBV27 combines with J gene TRBJ1-5; D is possibly TRBD1 (5 bases). V gave up 3 bases and J gave up 1 base, with 13 bases separating them. This CDR3 spans 16 amino acids. The germline V gene encodes CDR1 MNHEY and CDR2 SMNVEV (reference sequence). The CDR3 reads CASSLDGAFSNQPQHF. CDR3 bases: TGTGCCAGCAGTTTGGATGGGGCGTTCAGCAATCAGCCCCAGCATTTT.

This clone was detected once. The V call is TRBV13, the J call TRBJ2-3; no clear D. The germline V and J ends were trimmed by 5 bases and 4 bases, with 19 bases remaining between them. Germline CDR1 PRHDT, CDR2 FYEKMQ (reference sequence). The CDR3 totals 16 residues. Here the CDR3 reads CASSPTFPSSSDTQYF. The CDR3 DNA sequence: TGTGCCAGCAGCCCCACTTTCCCTAGTTCCTCAGATACGCAGTATTTT.

The chain combines TRBV5-6 with TRBJ2-7; the match to TRBD2 covers 13 bases. The CDR3 loop spans 17 amino acids. Germline lookup yields CDR1 SGHDT and CDR2 YYEEEE. V gave up 5 bases and J gave up 1 base; unmatched junction bases: 9. The DNA for the CDR3 is TGTGCCAGCAGTTCTGGACTAGCGGGAGATGGGTCCTACGAGCAGTACTTC. Translated, it gives CASSSGLAGDGSYEQYF.

This clone appeared once. The chain carries TRBV11-2 and TRBJ1-1; 7 bases align to TRBD1. Germline V gene lookup returns CDR1 SGHAT and CDR2 FQNNGV. The length of the CDR3 is 13 residues. After removal of 1 base from V and 7 bases from J, the junction contained 3 bases not matched to a gene. CDR3 DNA: TGTGCCAGCAGCTTAGGACAGGGCGGTGAAGCTTTCTTT. Translated, it gives CASSLGQGGEAFF.

CDR3 DNA: TGTGCCAGCAGCTCAGGCTCCTCTGGAAACACCATATATTTT. It encodes CASSSGSSGNTIYF. This chain connects TRBV6-6 to TRBJ1-3; unclear D gene. The V end was cut by 6 bases, the J end by 0 bases, with 9 bases between. In germline, CDR1 is MNHNY, CDR2 SVGAGI (reference sequence). This CDR3 has 14 residues.

This chain joins TRBV5-1 and TRBJ2-2; 11 bases map to TRBD1. This CDR3 comprises 15 residues. The V segment lost 4 bases and the J segment 4 bases; nucleotides outside the gene matches: 3. The V gene's germline CDR1 is SGHRS and CDR2 YFSETQ. DNA of the CDR3: TGCGCCAGCAGCGGACAGGGGGCGGGCACCGGGGAGCTGTTTTTT. The encoded protein is CASSGQGAGTGELFF.

The chain is built from TRBV30 and TRBJ2-1; 7 nucleotides align to TRBD2. Germline values: CDR1 GTSNPN, CDR2 SVGIG (reference sequence). The CDR3 is 14 amino acids. V lost 2 bases to trimming and J lost 8 bases; unmatched junction nucleotides: 9. CDR3 coding DNA: TGTGCCTGGAGTTTGTGGGAGGGCCTGGATGAGCAGTTCTTC. Translation gives CAWSLWEGLDEQFF. Looking up the rest from reference TRBV30 and TRBJ2-1 gives the full variable domain: SQTIHQWPATLVQPVGSPLSLECTVEGTSNPNLYWYRQAAGRGLQLLFYSVGIGQISSEVPQNLSASRPQDRQFILSSKKLLLSDSGFYLCAWSLWEGLDEQFFGPGTRLTVL.

This clone was counted a single time. In nucleotides, the CDR3 is TGTGCCAGCTTGGGGGGTGGGACCAGAGGGAAAAGCTCCTACGAGCAGTACTTC. It specifies CASLGGGTRGKSSYEQYF. The V and J genes are TRBV28 and TRBJ2-7; D is possibly TRBD2 (6 bases). V was pared by 8 bases and J by 0 bases, with 26 bases between. The germline CDR1 and CDR2 sequences are MDHEN and SYDVKM. This CDR3 has 18 residues.

The chain combines TRBV9 with TRBJ2-1, with 7 bases that match TRBD2. Germline V gives CDR1 SGDLS, CDR2 YYNGEE. The CDR3 totals 14 residues. Losses at the gene ends were 2 bases for V and 9 bases for J; bases not matched to a gene: 8. The CDR3 DNA sequence: TGTGCCAGCAGCGTGCGGGACTATAGCGTTGAGCAGTTCTTC. Amino acid sequence: CASSVRDYSVEQFF. Based on the CDR3 plus reference TRBV9 and TRBJ2-1, the full variable domain is DSGVTQTPKHLITATGQRVTLRCSPRSGDLSVYWYQQSLDQGLQFLIQYYNGEERAKGNILERFSAQQFPDLHSELNLSSLELGDSALYFCASSVRDYSVEQFFGPGTRLTVL.

V gene TRBV15 combines with J gene TRBJ1-1; 9 positions agree with TRBD1. Germline CDR1 reads LNHNV; CDR2 reads YYDKDF (reference sequence). V was pared by 1 base and J by 10 bases, with 7 bases of the junction left unmatched. This CDR3 contains 14 residues. The CDR3 nucleotides are TGTGCCACCAGCAGAGTACTAGGACAGGGGCGAGCTTTCTTT. Translating gives CATSRVLGQGRAFF.

This chain connects TRBV14 to TRBJ2-7, with D possibly matching TRBD2 (5 bases). The V end lost 6 bases, the J end lost 4 bases, and 13 bases lay between the germline ends. CDR1 is SGHDN, CDR2 FVKESK, per germline. CDR3 length: 13 amino acids. DNA for the CDR3: TGTGCCAGCAGTTACGGGGTAGGATACGAGCAGTACTTC. This sequence encodes CASSYGVGYEQYF.

The rearrangement joins TRBV9 to TRBJ2-2; the D gene is possibly TRBD2 (6 bases). The germline V and J ends were trimmed by 2 bases and 5 bases, with 10 bases remaining between them. The CDR3 has 14 residues. CDR1 and CDR2 (germline): SGDLS, YYNGEE. In DNA form, the CDR3 reads TGTGCCAGCAGCGTTAGCGGAGATACCGGGGAGCTGTTTTTT. Translated: CASSVSGDTGELFF.